This T cell receptor beta chain was identified during a study of tumor-infiltrating lymphocytes in primary liver carcinoma. Study-level background: The patient group consisted of men and women aged 30 to 69 years.

The source material, about 18-33 mg of unsorted bulk tissue, was used to co-extract RNA and DNA. Donors underwent surgery for histopathologically diagnosed primary liver carcinoma. Tumor samples all exceeded 90% viable tumor cells. Comments on this clonotype: A much bigger clone sits one base away, suggesting this may be a read error. The CDR3 end shows no conserved phenylalanine or tryptophan, and so a read error is likely.

Researchers generated TCR beta cDNA from around 510 ng of total RNA, relying on a constant-region primer. Amplification in three nested multiplex PCR rounds with slightly modified ARM-PCR gave rise to TCR beta libraries. Two initial PCR rounds of approximately 10 cycles each paired TRBV1-TRBV30 forward primers with a C-beta reverse primer. MiXCR, applied by TCRdb to the multiplex PCR reads, yields one record per CDR3 protein. The top ten clones hold more than 10% of a sample with about 100,000 distinct CDR3 sequences, about 63% of them seen once. With 2 bases removed from V and 0 bases from J, the gap between germline ends came to 7 bases. Per germline, CDR1 MNHNS and CDR2 SASEGT. This CDR3 has 15 residues.

The rearrangement uses TRBV6-1 and TRBJ1-4; no firm D call. The clonotype was recovered from a woman aged 55-69 years with primary liver carcinoma and hepatitis B virus infection. The material sequenced was liver tumor tissue from sampling region 2. The subset: tumor region T2, inferior pole. CDR3 residues: CASSESSPTNEKLFV. The DNA for the CDR3 is TGTGCCAGCAGTGAATCGAGTCCAACTAATGAAAAACTGTTTGTT.